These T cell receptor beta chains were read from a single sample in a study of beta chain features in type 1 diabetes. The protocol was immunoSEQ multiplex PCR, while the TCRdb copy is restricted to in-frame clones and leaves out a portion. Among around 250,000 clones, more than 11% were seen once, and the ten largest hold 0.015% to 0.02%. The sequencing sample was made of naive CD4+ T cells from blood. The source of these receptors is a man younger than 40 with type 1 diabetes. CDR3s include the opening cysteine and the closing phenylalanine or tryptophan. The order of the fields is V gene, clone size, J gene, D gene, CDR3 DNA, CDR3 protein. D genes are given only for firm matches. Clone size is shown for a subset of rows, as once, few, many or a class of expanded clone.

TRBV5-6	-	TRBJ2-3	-	TGTGCCAGCAGCTTGGGCCGGGGTAGGGGGTTCACAGATACGCAGTATTTT	CASSLGRGRGFTDTQYF
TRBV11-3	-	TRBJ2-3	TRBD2	TGTGCCAGCAGCCCAATAGCGGGGGAGATCACAGATACGCAGTATTTT	CASSPIAGEITDTQYF
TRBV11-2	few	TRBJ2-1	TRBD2	TGTGCCAGCAGTTCCCTAGGACTAGCTCACGATGAGCAGTTCTTC	CASSSLGLAHDEQFF
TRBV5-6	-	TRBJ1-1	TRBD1	TGTGCCAGCAACAGGGGTGCTGAAGCTTTCTTT	CASNRGAEAFF
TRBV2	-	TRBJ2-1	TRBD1	TGTGCCAGCAGCGGGGACAGGGGCAATGAGCAGTTCTTC	CASSGDRGNEQFF
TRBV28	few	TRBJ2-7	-	TGTGCCAGCAGTCCACCCCGGAACGCGGGGGAGCAGTACTTC	CASSPPRNAGEQYF
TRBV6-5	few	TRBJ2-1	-	TGTGCCAGCACGGTGAACGGTAATGAGCAGTTCTTC	CASTVNGNEQFF
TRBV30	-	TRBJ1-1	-	TGTGCCTGGAGTGTTGGGGCGGACACTGAAGCTTTCTTT	CAWSVGADTEAFF
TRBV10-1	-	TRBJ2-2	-	TGCGCCATCCGGATATCAGGGCCCACCGGGGAGCTGTTTTTT	CAIRISGPTGELFF
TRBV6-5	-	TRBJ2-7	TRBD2	TGTGCCAGCAGTCCAGCGGGGGGATCCTACGAGCAGTACTTC	CASSPAGGSYEQYF
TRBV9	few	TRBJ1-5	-	TGTGCCAGCAGCGTATCTTCCGATCAGCCCCAGCATTTT	CASSVSSDQPQHF
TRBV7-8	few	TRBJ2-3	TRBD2	TGTGCCAGCGCGGGGGGACCTTTCTCTAGCACAGATACGCAGTATTTT	CASAGGPFSSTDTQYF
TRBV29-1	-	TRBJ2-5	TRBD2	TGCAGCGCCCGACTAGCGGGGATCCAAGAGACCCAGTACTTC	CSARLAGIQETQYF
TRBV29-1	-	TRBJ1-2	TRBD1	TGCAGCGTTGAGTTAGGGACAGCGAGCGGCTACACCTTC	CSVELGTASGYTF
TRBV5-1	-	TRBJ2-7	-	TGCGCCAGCAGCTTGGGGTCAGGGTCAGGCGTCTACGAGCAGTACTTC	CASSLGSGSGVYEQYF
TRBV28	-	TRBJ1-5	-	TGTGCCAGCGGTGGACTTCAGCCCCAGCATTTT	CASGGLQPQHF
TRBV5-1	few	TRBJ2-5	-	TGCGCCAGCAACCAAGGGGCGCCTCGGGAGACCCAGTACTTC	CASNQGAPRETQYF
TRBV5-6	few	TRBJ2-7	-	TGTGCCAGCAGACAGCACGGGAGAAATGAGCAGTACTTC	CASRQHGRNEQYF
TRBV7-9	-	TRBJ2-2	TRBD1	TGTGCCAGCAGCTGGGACAGGGCGAACACCGGGGAGCTGTTTTTT	CASSWDRANTGELFF
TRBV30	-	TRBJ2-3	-	TGTGCCTGGAGTGTACTTGGCGGGGCGCAGGGTACGCAGTATTTT	CAWSVLGGAQGTQYF
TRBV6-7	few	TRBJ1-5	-	TGTGCCAGCAGTTACAGAATGACTAGGGATCAGCCCCAGCATTTT	CASSYRMTRDQPQHF
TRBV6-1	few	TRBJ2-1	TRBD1	TGTGCCACCGGAACAGGGGGTCTCGGTAATGAGCAGTTCTTC	CATGTGGLGNEQFF
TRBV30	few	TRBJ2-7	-	TGTGCCTGGGGAACAGGGAACGAGCAGTACTTC	CAWGTGNEQYF
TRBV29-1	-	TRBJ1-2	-	TGCAGCGTCCTCCGGGACTCAACTCGCCGGGGCTACACCTTC	CSVLRDSTRRGYTF
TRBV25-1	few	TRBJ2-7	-	TGTGCCAGCAGTGCTGAATGGCTAGGCTCCTACGAGCAGTACTTC	CASSAEWLGSYEQYF
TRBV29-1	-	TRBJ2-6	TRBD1	TGCAGCGTTACTACAGGGGAGGGGGCCAACGTCCTGACTTTC	CSVTTGEGANVLTF
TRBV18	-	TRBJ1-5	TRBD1	TGTGCCAGCTCACCGGACAGGGGGAATCAGCCCCAGCATTTT	CASSPDRGNQPQHF
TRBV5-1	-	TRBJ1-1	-	TGCGCCAGCAGCTTGACAGGGTCGAACACTGAAGCTTTCTTT	CASSLTGSNTEAFF
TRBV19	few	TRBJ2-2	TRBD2	TGTGCCAGTAGCCCTAGCGGGGCGAACACCGGGGAGCTGTTTTTT	CASSPSGANTGELFF
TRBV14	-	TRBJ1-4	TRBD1	TGTGCCAGCAGCCCCCGGACAGGGAGAAATGAAAAACTGTTTTTT	CASSPRTGRNEKLFF
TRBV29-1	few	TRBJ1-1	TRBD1	TGCAGCGTTATACGGACAGGGGCTGAAGCTTTCTTT	CSVIRTGAEAFF
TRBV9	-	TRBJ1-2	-	TGTGCCAGCAGCGGAGGCTACTCCTATGGCTACACCTTC	CASSGGYSYGYTF
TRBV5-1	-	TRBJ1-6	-	TGCGCCAGCAGCCCCGACGACGGGGGAGGTTCACCCCTCCACTTT	CASSPDDGGGSPLHF
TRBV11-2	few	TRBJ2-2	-	TGTGCCAGCAGTGGGAGGAACACCGGGGAGCTGTTTTTT	CASSGRNTGELFF
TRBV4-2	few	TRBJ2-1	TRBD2	TGTGCCAGCAGCGGGCTAGCGGGGGTCAATGAGCAGTTCTTC	CASSGLAGVNEQFF
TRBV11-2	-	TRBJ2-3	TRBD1	TGTGCCAGCAGCCAAGGGACAGGCAGCACAGATACGCAGTATTTT	CASSQGTGSTDTQYF
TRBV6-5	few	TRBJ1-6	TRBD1	TGTGCCAGCAGTTTCTTGACAGGGCCTGACTCACCCCTCCACTTT	CASSFLTGPDSPLHF
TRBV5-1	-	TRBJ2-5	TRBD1	TGCGCCAGCAGCCCCCCAAGGTCAGGGGGCTCGGGTGAGACCCAGTACTTC	CASSPPRSGGSGETQYF
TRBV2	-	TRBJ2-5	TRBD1	TGTGCCAGCAGTGCTACAGGGGGTTCAAAAGAGACCCAGTACTTC	CASSATGGSKETQYF
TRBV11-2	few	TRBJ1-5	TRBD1	TGTGCCAGCAGTTCAGACAGGGATCAGCCCCAGCATTTT	CASSSDRDQPQHF
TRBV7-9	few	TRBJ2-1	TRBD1	TGTGCCAGCAGCCCGCCCCTTCTCCAGGGGGTGCGCTCCTACAATGAGCAGTTCTTC	CASSPPLLQGVRSYNEQFF
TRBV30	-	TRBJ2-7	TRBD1	TGTGCCTGGGCGGGACAGGGGAACTACGAGCAGTACTTC	CAWAGQGNYEQYF
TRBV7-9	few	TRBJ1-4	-	TGTGCCAGCAGCTTAGAGGCACTATTTAATGAAAAACTGTTTTTT	CASSLEALFNEKLFF
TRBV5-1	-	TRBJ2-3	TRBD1	TGCGCCAGCAGCTTGGGGGGGGACAGGACTTACACAGATACGCAGTATTTT	CASSLGGDRTYTDTQYF
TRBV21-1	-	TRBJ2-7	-	TGTGCCAGCAGCCTCCCCGAGGTTAAAACCTACGAGCAGTACTTC	CASSLPEVKTYEQYF
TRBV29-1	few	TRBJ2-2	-	TGCAGCGTTGAAAGGCTAGGCCACACCGGGGAGCTGTTTTTT	CSVERLGHTGELFF